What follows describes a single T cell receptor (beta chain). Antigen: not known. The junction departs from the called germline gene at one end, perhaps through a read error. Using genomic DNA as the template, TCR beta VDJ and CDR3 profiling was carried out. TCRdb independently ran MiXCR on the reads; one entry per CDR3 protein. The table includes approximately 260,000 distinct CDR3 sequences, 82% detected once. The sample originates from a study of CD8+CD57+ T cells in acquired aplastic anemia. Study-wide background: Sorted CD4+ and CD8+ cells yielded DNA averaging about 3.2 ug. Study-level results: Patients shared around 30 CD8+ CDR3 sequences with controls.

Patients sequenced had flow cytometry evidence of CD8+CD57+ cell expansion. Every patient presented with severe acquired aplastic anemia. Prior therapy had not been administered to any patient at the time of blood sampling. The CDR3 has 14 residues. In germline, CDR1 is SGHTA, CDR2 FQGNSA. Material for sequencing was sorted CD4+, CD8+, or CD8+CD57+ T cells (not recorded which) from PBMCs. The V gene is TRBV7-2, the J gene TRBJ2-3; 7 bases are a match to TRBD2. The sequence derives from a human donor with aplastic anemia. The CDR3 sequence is CASSSAGTGEPQFF. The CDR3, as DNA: TGTGCCAGCAGCTCAGCGGGAACTGGTGAACCGCAGTTCTTT.